Shown below are 17 T cell receptor beta chains from a single sample sequenced in a study of OX40 agonist ivuxolimab in advanced cancers. Only in-frame clones appear in the TCRdb table, and some are missing; sequencing was by immunoSEQ multiplex PCR. The data hold roughly 18,000 clones, with approximately 82% observed a single time. This material consisted of CD4+ or CD8+ T cells sorted from blood, taken in a trial of the OX40 agonist ivuxolimab. These receptors originate from an adult with an advanced solid tumor such as melanoma, head and neck, liver or kidney cancer.

CDR3 sequence reads: CASSYSRLALGNEQFF. In DNA form, the CDR3 reads TGTGCCAGCAGTTACTCTCGGCTAGCTCTGGGGAATGAGCAGTTCTTC. The chain links TRBV6-5 to TRBJ2-1, with D perhaps TRBD2 (5 bases). Germline V gene data show CDR1 as MNHEY and CDR2 as SVGAGI. This CDR3 comprises 16 residues. Trimming stripped 0 bases from V and 7 bases from J, with 16 bases between.

In this sample, this clone turned up a few times. The rearrangement uses TRBV5-1 and TRBJ2-3; 9 positions agree with TRBD2. The trim removed 6 bases at V and 3 bases at J, leaving 5 bases unmatched. The germline gives CDR1 SGHRS, CDR2 YFSETQ. The CDR3 loop spans 14 amino acids. The CDR3 sequence: CASNTGLATDTQYF. The CDR3 DNA reads TGCGCCAGCAATACGGGACTAGCAACAGATACGCAGTATTTT.

The gene calls are TRBV11-2 and TRBJ1-2; D may be TRBD1 (5 bases). The CDR3 is 11 amino acids. Germline V CDR1 and CDR2: SGHAT, FQNNGV. Trimming removed 6 bases at V and 6 bases at J, with 8 bases between. The CDR3 coding sequence is TGTGCCAGCAGTTTCAGGGATGGCTACACCTTC. It yields the protein CASSFRDGYTF.

The rearrangement uses TRBV14 and TRBJ2-5; D assignment may be TRBD1 or TRBD2 (6 bases each). CDR3 length: 15 residues. Germline V CDR1 and CDR2: SGHDN, FVKESK. V was shortened by 0 bases and J by 7 bases, with 15 bases between the two germline ends. The CDR3 sequence is CASSQEGRGRRTQYF. The CDR3 nucleotides are TGTGCCAGCAGCCAAGAAGGTCGGGGGCGGCGGACCCAGTACTTC.

The chain couples TRBV9 to TRBJ2-2, with 7 bases matching TRBD2. The V gene end was trimmed by 3 bases and the J gene end by 7 bases; junction bases not matched to a gene: 3. Germline values: CDR1 SGDLS, CDR2 YYNGEE. The CDR3 is 13 amino acids. Here the CDR3 DNA reads TGTGCCAGCAGCGCTCGGGGGGACGGGGAGCTGTTTTTT. Its protein product is CASSARGDGELFF.

This chain joins TRBV7-9 and TRBJ2-7, with D maybe TRBD2 (6 bases). Germline V CDR1 and CDR2: SEHNR, FQNEAQ (reference sequence). The germline V and J ends were trimmed by 6 bases and 2 bases, with 11 bases remaining between them. This CDR3 has 13 amino acids. The CDR3 region has the DNA TGTGCCAGCAGTCGGACTACTACCTACGAGCAGTACTTC. As protein: CASSRTTTYEQYF.

The rearrangement joins TRBV5-1 to TRBJ2-1; weak D call: TRBD2 (6 bases). The CDR3 has 15 residues. Germline V gives CDR1 SGHRS, CDR2 YFSETQ. Between the trimmed V and J ends, which lost 2 bases and 0 bases, there was a span of 9 bases. The CDR3 nucleotides read TGCGCCAGCAGCTTCGAGACTAGCTCCTACAATGAGCAGTTCTTC. Residues: CASSFETSSYNEQFF.

This clone was detected a few times. J is TRBJ2-7 and V is TRBV5-1, with D possibly TRBD1 on 5 matching bases. Trimming pared 1 base from V and 0 bases from J, leaving 8 bases between. Germline CDR1 and CDR2: SGHRS and YFSETQ. The CDR3 sequence is 14 residues long. The CDR3 sequence is CASSLTGSSYEQYF. In nucleotides, the CDR3 is TGCGCCAGCAGCTTGACAGGAAGCTCCTACGAGCAGTACTTC.

The genes are TRBV7-3 and TRBJ1-2, with 8 bases identical to TRBD1. CDR1 is SGHTA, CDR2 FQGTGA, per germline. J was trimmed by 7 bases and V by 5 bases; bases with no gene match: 12. This CDR3 has 15 residues. CDR3 nucleotides: TGTGCCAGCAGCCCGGAGGGCAGGGGGCGGGGTGGCTACACCTTC. Residues: CASSPEGRGRGGYTF.

The chain joins TRBV6-5 to TRBJ2-2; maybe TRBD1 (5 bases). The CDR3 spans 13 residues. From germline, CDR1 is MNHEY and CDR2 SVGAGI. Trimming left V 6 bases short and J 7 bases short, with 12 bases between. The CDR3 DNA is TGTGCCAGCAGATTTCAGGGTCACGGGGAGCTGTTTTTT. It is translated as CASRFQGHGELFF.

The chain recombines TRBV30 with TRBJ2-3; 11 bases are a match to TRBD2. CDR1 is GTSNPN, CDR2 SVGIG, per germline (reference sequence). J lost 6 bases, V lost 2 bases, and 7 bases had no gene match. The CDR3 has 15 amino acids. The CDR3 loop reads CAWSNSGRAFDTQYF. CDR3 in DNA: TGTGCCTGGAGTAATAGCGGGAGGGCCTTTGATACGCAGTATTTT.

CDR3 DNA: TGTGCCAGCAGTTCAGGGGGGGCGGGCAATCAGCCCCAGCATTTT. Its translation is CASSSGGAGNQPQHF. The genes are TRBV27 and TRBJ1-5, with 7 bases identical to TRBD1. The trim removed 4 bases at V and 2 bases at J, leaving 5 bases unmatched. CDR3 size: 15 residues. CDR1 MNHEY and CDR2 SMNVEV come from the germline V gene (reference sequence).

The V and J genes are TRBV18 and TRBJ2-2; 10 bases map to TRBD2. The germline gives CDR1 KGHSH, CDR2 LQKENI. CDR3 length equals 16 residues. Trimming took 3 bases from V and 1 from J; bases not matched to a gene: 2. In DNA, the CDR3 is TGTGCCAGCTCACCCCGGACTAGCGGGAACACCGGGGAGCTGTTTTTT. Translated, it gives CASSPRTSGNTGELFF.

DNA of the CDR3: TGCAGCGTTGGACTAGCGGGAATGGGAGAGCAGTTCTTC. Protein: CSVGLAGMGEQFF. V usage is TRBV29-1 and J usage is TRBJ2-1, with 11 bases aligning to TRBD2. There are 13 residues in the CDR3. Germline CDR1 SQVTM, CDR2 ANQGSEA. Losses at the gene ends were 4 bases for V and 10 bases for J; bases not matched to a gene: 6.

The gene calls are TRBV6-5 and TRBJ2-1; D is possibly TRBD1 (6 bases). Germline loops: CDR1 MNHEY, CDR2 SVGAGI. The V end lost 2 bases, the J end lost 5 bases, and 13 bases lay between the germline ends. This CDR3 comprises 15 residues. The CDR3 bases are TGTGCCAGCAGTTACCAGGGGACGGTCCACAATGAGCAGTTCTTC. Encoded protein: CASSYQGTVHNEQFF.

The CDR3 DNA reads as TGTGCCTGGGGAAATAGCCCGGGGGCCCCGGAAGCTTTCTTT. As protein: CAWGNSPGAPEAFF. This chain links TRBV30 with TRBJ1-1; TRBD1 might be the D (6 bases). Germline CDR1 GTSNPN, CDR2 SVGIG (reference sequence). Between the trimmed V and J ends, which lost 5 bases and 8 bases, there was a span of 21 bases. The length of the CDR3 is 14 residues.

The chain employs TRBV2 and TRBJ1-2; D unresolved. CDR3 length: 14 amino acids. V was trimmed by 1 base and J by 4 bases, leaving 10 bases between them. Germline assignment: CDR1 SNHLY and CDR2 FYNNEI. This CDR3 reads CASSEEAVSYGYTF. The CDR3 DNA sequence: TGTGCCAGCAGTGAAGAAGCGGTGTCCTATGGCTACACCTTC.